This passage covers 17 T cell receptor beta chains from one sample sequenced in a study of regulatory T cells in long-lasting Graves disease. Library construction for TCR beta used iRepertoire HTBI primers and Arm-PCR of CDR3 regions. TCRdb processed the multiplex PCR reads anew with MiXCR; each CDR3 protein has one entry. The sample includes about 340,000 distinct CDR3 sequences, roughly a fifth of them seen just once. Stated time point: persistent/refractory GD, antithyroid drugs over 5 years with positive TRAb. The authors made the TCR library using RNA they extracted from PBMCs. The material sequenced was peripheral blood mononuclear cells (PBMCs), taken when the disease was refractory, from a patient treated with antithyroid drugs. The source of these receptors is a female donor with Graves disease.

V and J are TRBV10-3 and TRBJ1-2; D unclear. Germline V gives CDR1 ENHRY, CDR2 SYGVKD. V lost 0 bases and J 1 base, leaving 12 bases between the germline ends. CDR3 length: 16 amino acids. As DNA, the CDR3 is TGTGCCATCAGTGAGTCCCCCGTTCATTTTAACTATGGCTACACCTTC. Amino acid sequence: CAISESPVHFNYGYTF.

Many counts were recorded for this clonotype. This sequence joins TRBV7-2 and TRBJ2-7, with 10 bases that match TRBD1. The CDR3 runs to 16 residues. CDR1 is SGHTA and CDR2 is FQGNSA in the germline V gene. V trimming: 2 bases; J trimming: 1 base; junction bases outside the gene matches: 5. The CDR3, as DNA: TGTGCCAGCAGCTTATCCGGGACAGGGGTTTCCTACGAGCAGTACTTC. Translation: CASSLSGTGVSYEQYF.

Regarding this clonotype: With a much larger clone just one base away, this may be a read error. The V gene is TRBV7-3, the J gene TRBJ1-1; D gene ambiguous. This CDR3 region has 13 residues. The V and J ends lost 2 bases and 6 bases respectively, with 10 bases between them. Germline-derived CDR1 and CDR2 are SGHTA and FQGTGA. As DNA, the CDR3 is TGTGCCAGCAGCTTAGACCCGTCCTCTGAAGCTTTCTTT. It is translated as CASSLDPSSEAFF.

This clonotype was counted ten times or more. CDR3 sequence (DNA): TGTGCCAGCAGCTTTGACAGGTTGAACACTGAAGCTTTCTTT. Its protein product is CASSFDRLNTEAFF. V is TRBV7-2 and J is TRBJ1-1; perhaps TRBD1 as D (6 bases). The CDR3 length is 14 residues. Germline-derived CDR1 and CDR2 are SGHTA and FQGNSA. Trimming removed 3 bases from V and 0 bases from J, with 8 bases in between. Full variable domain (missing parts from reference TRBV7-2 and TRBJ1-1): GAGVSQSPSNKVTEKGKDVELRCDPISGHTALYWYRQSLGQGLEFLIYFQGNSAPDKSGLPSDRFSAERTGGSVSTLTIQRTQQEDSAVYLCASSFDRLNTEAFFGQGTRLTVV.

A remark on this clonotype: Mismatch with germline at one junction end may stem from a read error. The J gene is TRBJ2-7, the V gene TRBV7-8, with D possibly being TRBD2 (5 bases). CDR3 length equals 15 residues. Per germline, CDR1 SGHVS and CDR2 FQNEAQ. The CDR3 coding sequence is TGTGCCAGCACCTTAGAGGGAAATTGGCCCTACGAGCAGTACTTC. Amino acids: CASTLEGNWPYEQYF.

The CDR3 region has the DNA TGTGCCAGTAGGGATAGCGGGAGTCGGTCCTACAATGAGCAGTTCTTC. It translates to CASRDSGSRSYNEQFF. The chain is built from TRBV19 and TRBJ2-1; 9 positions match TRBD2. This CDR3 comprises 16 residues. The germline gives CDR1 LNHDA, CDR2 SQIVND (reference sequence). V gave up 6 bases and J gave up 1 base; unmatched junction bases: 7. Based on the CDR3 plus reference TRBV19 and TRBJ2-1, the full variable domain is DGGITQSPKYLFRKEGQNVTLSCEQNLNHDAMYWYRQDPGQGLRLIYYSQIVNDFQKGDIAEGYSVSREKKESFPLTVTSAQKNPTAFYLCASRDSGSRSYNEQFFGPGTRLTVL.

This clonotype was seen only a few times. J is TRBJ1-5 and V is TRBV6-1; the D gene is possibly TRBD1 (6 bases). Trimming removed 5 bases from V and 0 bases from J, with 14 bases in between. Germline V gives CDR1 MNHNS, CDR2 SASEGT. CDR3 length: 16 amino acids. The DNA of the CDR3 is TGTGCCAGCAGTCAGCGGGGGCAGTATAGCAATCAGCCCCAGCATTTT. It yields the protein CASSQRGQYSNQPQHF.

This clonotype was recorded at least ten times. V gene TRBV28 combines with J gene TRBJ2-7, with D unresolved. Germline V gene lookup returns CDR1 MDHEN and CDR2 SYDVKM. The CDR3 runs 14 residues. V gave up 2 bases and J gave up 5 bases, with 13 bases separating them. The DNA for the CDR3 is TGTGCCAGCAGTTTAATTGGGTTCATCAACGAGCAGTACTTC. Its protein is CASSLIGFINEQYF.

Only a few counts were recorded for this clonotype. This sequence joins TRBV6-1 and TRBJ2-7; D unresolved. This CDR3 is built from 12 residues. The V gene's germline CDR1 is MNHNS and CDR2 SASEGT. V dropped 8 bases and J dropped 3 bases, with 11 bases sitting between them. The CDR3 DNA reads TGTGCCAGCTCAAGAGATCGCTACGAGCAGTACTTC. This sequence encodes CASSRDRYEQYF.

This clonotype was counted at least ten times. The rearrangement links TRBV29-1 to TRBJ1-2; 7 bases are a match to TRBD1. The CDR3 extends over 14 amino acids. Germline V gene lookup returns CDR1 SQVTM and CDR2 ANQGSEA. Trimming at V came to 3 bases and at J to 7 bases, leaving 11 bases not matched to a gene. The CDR3 here is CSVDQTGSGTGYTF. Here the CDR3 DNA reads TGCAGCGTTGACCAGACAGGGTCCGGAACTGGCTACACCTTC.

Ten or more counts support this clonotype. The chain has TRBV6-5 and TRBJ2-7, with 7 bases lining up with TRBD1. Germline-derived CDR1 and CDR2 are MNHEY and SVGAGI. The junction had 5 bases not matched to a gene; V was cut back by 0 bases and J by 3 bases. This CDR3 has 15 residues. The CDR3 nucleotides are TGTGCCAGCAGTTACTCGAGGTCAGGGGGCTACGAGCAGTACTTC. The encoded protein is CASSYSRSGGYEQYF.

This clonotype has only a few counts. The chain carries TRBV30 and TRBJ1-2; D unclear. The CDR3 has 12 residues. Trimming left V 2 bases short and J 8 bases short, with 12 bases between. CDR1 is GTSNPN, CDR2 SVGIG, per germline (reference sequence). Written as DNA, the CDR3 is TGTGCCTGGAGTATAATGTCAAGGGGCTACACCTTC. Translated: CAWSIMSRGYTF.

Points on this clonotype: It may be a read error: a sequence one base away is much more abundant. CDR3 coding DNA: TGTGCCGGCAGTTATAGGTTCAGTGGGGAGCTGTTTTTT. Protein sequence: CAGSYRFSGELFF. V and J are TRBV6-2 or TRBV6-3 and TRBJ2-2; no firm D call. Per germline, CDR1 MNHEY and CDR2 SVGEGT. CDR3 length: 13 amino acids.

This clonotype was recorded a few times. The rearrangement links TRBV5-6 to TRBJ2-5, with D maybe TRBD1 (5 bases). CDR3 size: 16 residues. The ends were cut back, 2 bases at V and 1 base at J, with 15 bases in the middle. Per germline, CDR1 SGHDT and CDR2 YYEEEE. The CDR3 DNA follows: TGTGCCAGCAGCTTCCTTACAAGGGGCCCCCAAGAGACCCAGTACTTC. Translating it yields CASSFLTRGPQETQYF.

This clonotype was observed at least ten times. The chain is built from TRBV28 and TRBJ2-5; a weak D match, TRBD1 (6 bases). Per the germline V gene, CDR1 is MDHEN and CDR2 is SYDVKM. The CDR3 is 14 amino acids. Between the trimmed V and J ends, which lost 4 bases and 3 bases, there was a span of 12 bases. The CDR3 DNA sequence: TGTGCCAGCAGTTCTCCAGACAGGAAAGAGACCCAGTACTTC. This gives the protein CASSSPDRKETQYF.

This clonotype was seen repeatedly, ten times or more. The junction does not match germline at one end; this may be a read error. V gene TRBV12-3 or TRBV12-4 combines with J gene TRBJ2-7, with 7 bases lining up with TRBD1. The length of the CDR3 is 16 residues. CDR3 protein: CASSPTRRQGSYGQYF. In DNA form, the CDR3 reads TGTGCCAGCAGTCCTACCCGTAGACAGGGCTCCTACGGGCAGTACTTC.

The chain carries TRBV5-1 and TRBJ1-1, with D tentatively TRBD1 (5 bases). Germline V gives CDR1 SGHRS, CDR2 YFSETQ. The V end was cut by 4 bases, the J end by 2 bases, with 18 bases between. The CDR3 covers 16 residues. CDR3 sequence: CASSTGGGDLNTEAFF. Written as DNA, the CDR3 is TGCGCCAGCAGCACCGGAGGCGGGGACCTTAACACTGAAGCTTTCTTT.